What follows describes a single TCR beta chain. Its specificity is not known. With a much larger clone just one base away, this may be a read error. The data derive from a study of Graves' ophthalmopathy and Graves' hyperthyroidism. The CDR3 covers 13 residues. The hyperthyroidism patients, aged 18 to 65, had been newly diagnosed, with under 2 months' duration. Findings and caveats of the study: Blood also harbored most expanded thyroid clonotypes above 0.001 frequency.

As the template, RNA transcripts were used to amplify TCR beta CDR3 regions. The authors performed first-round RT-PCR with HTBI primers and then a second-round multiplex PCR. TCRdb passed the multiplex PCR reads through MiXCR, listing each CDR3 protein once. Of about 16,000 distinct CDR3 sequences in the sample, roughly 46% were seen once. The source material was peripheral blood. The J gene is TRBJ2-5, the V gene TRBV12-3 or TRBV12-4; D not certain. The TCR comes from a middle-aged woman with stable Graves' hyperthyroidism. This CDR3 is CASSSSELETQHF. The CDR3 DNA sequence: TGTGCCAGCAGTTCCTCGGAACTTGAGACCCAGCACTTC.